The present T cell receptor beta chain was sequenced within a study of cytomegalovirus exposure and HLA in healthy donors. PCR was performed using 60 Vbeta and 13 Jbeta primers. The repertoire was sequenced with immunoSEQ multiplex PCR; TCRdb's copy has only in-frame clones and lacks some. The data contain tens of thousands of clones, approximately 67% of them seen just once; the ten biggest clones take up approximately 2%. This clone was seen a handful of times. The CDR3 extends over 14 amino acids. V lost 4 bases, J lost 4 bases, and 6 bases stayed unmatched. Germline CDR1 and CDR2: SGHDT and YYEEEE.

The clonotype was recovered from a woman younger than 45 in good health and CMV-seronegative. The gene calls are TRBV5-6 and TRBJ2-7; TRBD1 aligns across 9 bases. Sequencing was performed on PBMCs. Here the CDR3 DNA reads TGTGCCAGCAGCCTCCGGGACAGGGAGTACGAGCAGTACTTC. It translates to CASSLRDREYEQYF.